A single sample gave rise to the 26 T cell receptor beta chains below, sequenced in a study of beta chain features in type 1 diabetes. Expressed TCRB transcripts were sequenced, since all the RNA that had been isolated was reverse transcribed. Clones were sequenced by immunoSEQ multiplex PCR, and TCRdb holds only the in-frame ones, with some missing. The sample lists roughly 290,000 clones; 7.5% to 9.5% were seen once. The sample comprised central memory CD4+ T cells from blood. Source of these receptors: a woman between 18 and 29 years old in good health.

This clone was detected only a few times. The J gene is TRBJ2-3, the V gene TRBV7-2, with 7 bases lining up with TRBD1. This CDR3 has 12 amino acids. Germline assignment: CDR1 SGHTA and CDR2 FQGNSA. The ends lost 1 base at V and 13 bases at J; junction bases unmatched: 5. The CDR3 region is CASSLVDREKYF. CDR3 in DNA: TGTGCCAGCAGCTTAGTAGACAGGGAAAAGTATTTT. Based on the CDR3 plus reference TRBV7-2 and TRBJ2-3, the full variable domain is GAGVSQSPSNKVTEKGKDVELRCDPISGHTALYWYRQSLGQGLEFLIYFQGNSAPDKSGLPSDRFSAERTGGSVSTLTIQRTQQEDSAVYLCASSLVDREKYFGPGTRLTVL.

The rearrangement uses TRBV7-7 and TRBJ2-6; TRBD1 might be the D (5 bases). From germline, CDR1 is SSHAT and CDR2 FNYEAQ (reference sequence). V was trimmed by 7 bases and J by 4 bases, leaving 8 bases between them. There are 13 residues in the CDR3. The CDR3 loop reads CASTGSGANVLTF. In DNA, the CDR3 is TGTGCCAGCACAGGGTCCGGGGCCAACGTCCTGACTTTC.

This chain joins TRBV30 and TRBJ2-3; 11 bases are shared with TRBD2. The CDR3 is 14 amino acids. Germline-derived CDR1 and CDR2 are GTSNPN and SVGIG (reference sequence). V lost 8 bases to trimming and J lost 8 bases; unmatched junction nucleotides: 12. The CDR3 spells CAGKTSGSFGTQYF. The CDR3 DNA sequence: TGTGCCGGAAAAACTAGCGGGAGCTTTGGTACGCAGTATTTT.

The chain recombines TRBV28 with TRBJ1-3; 8 nucleotides agree with TRBD1. This CDR3 contains 14 residues. Germline V CDR1 and CDR2: MDHEN, SYDVKM. Trimming took 5 bases from V and 2 from J; bases not matched to a gene: 2. The CDR3 DNA is TGTGCCAGCAGTCGACAGGGGACTGGAAACACCATATATTTT. It is translated as CASSRQGTGNTIYF.

In this sample, this clone turned up a few times. The V gene is TRBV5-4, the J gene TRBJ2-7; perhaps TRBD2 as D (7 bases). Germline V CDR1 and CDR2: SGHNT, YYREEE (reference sequence). Between the trimmed V and J ends, which lost 5 bases and 7 bases, there was a span of 22 bases. This CDR3 contains 15 residues. CDR3 sequence: CASRPGGAAIGEQYV. The CDR3 DNA sequence: TGTGCCAGCAGACCTGGGGGGGCCGCGATTGGGGAGCAGTACGTC.

This clone has just a few counts. The chain has TRBV20-1 and TRBJ2-1, with D perhaps matching TRBD2 (6 bases). The CDR3 covers 11 residues. CDR1 is DFQATT and CDR2 is SNEGSKA in the germline V gene (reference sequence). V was cut by 5 bases and J by 4 bases, with 6 bases left in between. The CDR3 DNA is TGCAGTGCTGGGAGGTACAATGAGCAGTTCTTC. Its protein product is CSAGRYNEQFF.

V and J are TRBV5-1 and TRBJ2-5, with TRBD1 matching 8 bases. Trimming removed 0 bases from V and 5 bases from J; junction bases left unmatched: 6. This CDR3 has 15 residues. Looked up from germline, CDR1 is SGHRS and CDR2 is YFSETQ. CDR3 residues: CASSLVAGGDETQYF. DNA of the CDR3: TGCGCCAGCAGCTTGGTTGCAGGGGGCGATGAGACCCAGTACTTC.

This clone was counted at least ten times. The gene calls are TRBV6-6 and TRBJ1-6; 7 nucleotides match TRBD1. Germline V CDR1 and CDR2: MNHNY, SVGAGI (reference sequence). With V trimmed by 6 bases and J by 9 bases, 8 bases remained unmatched. The CDR3 is 14 residues long. The CDR3 is CASRARRGLSPLHF. The CDR3 coding sequence is TGTGCCAGCAGAGCACGGAGGGGGCTTTCACCCCTCCACTTT.

This chain links TRBV18 with TRBJ2-3, with D perhaps matching TRBD2 (6 bases). V lost 5 bases to trimming and J lost 2 bases, with 8 bases between them. The CDR3 is made up of 13 amino acids. Germline assignment: CDR1 KGHSH and CDR2 LQKENI. DNA of the CDR3: TGTGCCAGCTCAGGAGGGAACACAGATACGCAGTATTTT. Protein product: CASSGGNTDTQYF.

The chain joins TRBV5-1 to TRBJ1-4, with 7 positions matching TRBD1. The CDR3 loop spans 15 amino acids. Germline V lookup: CDR1 SGHRS, CDR2 YFSETQ. After removal of 7 bases from V and 8 bases from J, the junction contained 14 bases not matched to a gene. The CDR3 DNA sequence: TGCGCCAGCGGAATGGGGACAGCAAACGACGAAAAACTGTTTTTT. Protein: CASGMGTANDEKLFF.

This clone has at least ten counts. This chain joins TRBV7-2 and TRBJ2-5; maybe TRBD1 (6 bases). In germline, CDR1 is SGHTA, CDR2 FQGNSA. The CDR3 length is 15 residues. Trimming cost V 1 base and J 10 bases, with 19 bases left between them. The CDR3 reads CASSLEAARGGDQYF. As DNA, the CDR3 is TGTGCCAGCAGCTTAGAGGCGGCCAGGGGTGGGGACCAGTACTTC.

The chain has TRBV6-6 and TRBJ2-4; weak D call: TRBD2 (7 bases). Germline CDR1 and CDR2: MNHNY and SVGAGI (reference sequence). The ends were cut back, 1 base at V and 6 bases at J, with 16 bases in the middle. The CDR3 extends over 16 amino acids. This CDR3 reads CASSYFVRGAVNIQYF. As DNA, the CDR3 is TGTGCCAGCAGTTACTTCGTACGGGGGGCAGTAAACATTCAGTACTTC.

The genes are TRBV5-4 and TRBJ2-1; D assignment may be TRBD1 or TRBD2 (5 bases each). Germline V gives CDR1 SGHNT, CDR2 YYREEE (reference sequence). The CDR3 length is 13 residues. The ends were cut back, 5 bases at V and 4 bases at J, with 10 bases in the middle. The CDR3 is CASRGDGYNEQFF. DNA for the CDR3: TGTGCCAGCAGGGGGGACGGTTACAATGAGCAGTTCTTC.

The V and J genes are TRBV18 and TRBJ2-2; unclear D gene. Trimming removed 3 bases at V and 2 bases at J, with 10 bases between. Germline-derived CDR1 and CDR2 are KGHSH and LQKENI. CDR3 size: 15 residues. The CDR3 bases are TGTGCCAGCTCACCCCGGACCGCTAACACCGGGGAGCTGTTTTTT. The encoded protein is CASSPRTANTGELFF.

In this sample, this clone turned up a few times. This same CDR3 is encoded by further DNA sequences in the sample. The V and J genes are TRBV5-1 and TRBJ1-4; D gene uncertain. CDR3 size: 14 residues. Trimming removed 0 bases at V and 5 bases at J, with 8 bases between. Germline CDR1 is SGHRS and CDR2 is YFSETQ. CDR3 sequence (DNA): TGCGCCAGCAGCTTGGACAGTACCAATGAAAAACTGTTTTTT. Encoded protein: CASSLDSTNEKLFF. Together with reference TRBV5-1 and TRBJ1-4, the CDR3 gives the full variable domain: KAGVTQTPRYLIKTRGQQVTLSCSPISGHRSVSWYQQTPGQGLQFLFEYFSETQRNKGNFPGRFSGRQFSNSRSEMNVSTLELGDSALYLCASSLDSTNEKLFFGSGTQLSVL.

This sequence joins TRBV5-4 and TRBJ1-1; possibly TRBD1 for D (6 bases). CDR1 and CDR2 (germline): SGHNT, YYREEE (reference sequence). Trimming stripped 0 bases from V and 0 bases from J, with 12 bases between. The CDR3 extends over 16 amino acids. The CDR3 coding sequence is TGTGCCAGCAGCTTGGGGACAGCCTCCTTGAACACTGAAGCTTTCTTT. Protein product: CASSLGTASLNTEAFF.

The CDR3 is CASSRGRDNEQFF. CDR3 DNA: TGCGCCAGCAGTAGGGGACGTGACAATGAGCAGTTCTTC. V is TRBV4-3 and J is TRBJ2-1; D tentatively reads TRBD1 or TRBD2 (5 bases each). V shed 6 bases and J shed 5 bases, with 11 bases lying between them. The germline V gene encodes CDR1 LGHNA and CDR2 YSLEER. The length of the CDR3 is 13 residues.

This chain joins TRBV25-1 and TRBJ1-4; 10 bases are shared with TRBD1. CDR1 and CDR2 from the germline V gene are MGHDK and SYGVNS. The CDR3 sequence is 15 residues long. Trimming at V came to 4 bases and at J to 6 bases, leaving 5 bases not matched to a gene. This chain's CDR3 is CASSGQGARDEKLFF. The DNA for the CDR3 is TGTGCCAGCAGTGGACAGGGGGCGCGGGATGAAAAACTGTTTTTT.

The chain links TRBV7-2 to TRBJ1-2; D call uncertain. V was clipped by 5 bases and J by 4 bases, with 17 bases between them. The germline V gene has CDR1 SGHTA and CDR2 FQGNSA. This CDR3 contains 15 residues. DNA of the CDR3: TGTGCCAGCAGCCAGCCGAGTCGGTCTCTCTATGGCTACACCTTC. Amino acid sequence: CASSQPSRSLYGYTF. The entire variable domain, with the rest obtained from reference TRBV7-2 and TRBJ1-2, is as follows: GAGVSQSPSNKVTEKGKDVELRCDPISGHTALYWYRQSLGQGLEFLIYFQGNSAPDKSGLPSDRFSAERTGGSVSTLTIQRTQQEDSAVYLCASSQPSRSLYGYTFGSGTRLTVV.

This clone showed up just a few times. The chain couples TRBV7-2 to TRBJ2-3; 9 nucleotides line up with TRBD1. Germline CDR1 reads SGHTA; CDR2 reads FQGNSA. Trimming removed 4 bases from V and 3 bases from J; junction bases left unmatched: 5. The CDR3 covers 15 residues. For the CDR3, the DNA is TGTGCCAGCAGCTCTACAGGGGGCTGGACAGATACGCAGTATTTT. Translation gives CASSSTGGWTDTQYF. Using reference TRBV7-2 and TRBJ2-3 for the parts outside the CDR3, the full variable domain is GAGVSQSPSNKVTEKGKDVELRCDPISGHTALYWYRQSLGQGLEFLIYFQGNSAPDKSGLPSDRFSAERTGGSVSTLTIQRTQQEDSAVYLCASSSTGGWTDTQYFGPGTRLTVL.

This clone was seen a few times. The chain recombines TRBV2 with TRBJ2-2; a possible D gene is TRBD1 (6 bases). The CDR3 consists of 15 residues. V was shortened by 10 bases and J by 6 bases, with 21 bases between the two germline ends. Germline V gene data show CDR1 as SNHLY and CDR2 as FYNNEI. The DNA for the CDR3 is TGTGCCACCGTCCGGGACATCTCTTCGTCCGGGGAGCTGTTTTTT. Protein: CATVRDISSSGELFF.

With regard to this clone: This sample includes further DNA sequences coding for the same CDR3. The rearrangement joins TRBV20-1 to TRBJ2-5; D uncertain. The CDR3 totals 11 residues. V was pared by 6 bases and J by 1 base, with 6 bases between. Looked up from germline, CDR1 is DFQATT and CDR2 is SNEGSKA (reference sequence). This CDR3 is CSARPQETQYF. CDR3 sequence (DNA): TGCAGTGCCCGCCCCCAAGAGACCCAGTACTTC.

This clone was seen a handful of times. The chain joins TRBV25-1 to TRBJ2-5; the match to TRBD2 covers 12 bases. Trimming at V came to 2 bases and at J to 5 bases, leaving 3 bases not matched to a gene. Germline V gene lookup returns CDR1 MGHDK and CDR2 SYGVNS. CDR3 length: 15 residues. Here the CDR3 DNA reads TGTGCCAGCAGTGAACTAGCGGGAGGGTGGGAGACCCAGTACTTC. It yields the protein CASSELAGGWETQYF.

The V gene is TRBV15, the J gene TRBJ1-5, with D unclear. V was pared by 5 bases and J by 3 bases, with 17 bases between. Germline CDR1 is LNHNV and CDR2 is YYDKDF (reference sequence). The CDR3 is 16 residues long. CDR3 nucleotides: TGTGCCACCAGCCCCGTGACAAAGGAGGACAATCAGCCCCAGCATTTT. Its protein is CATSPVTKEDNQPQHF.

This chain uses TRBV19 with TRBJ1-1, with D possibly matching TRBD1 (6 bases). Germline CDR1 is LNHDA and CDR2 is SQIVND (reference sequence). Deletions cut 4 bases from V and 7 bases from J, with 22 bases between. The CDR3 has 16 residues. This chain's CDR3 is CASSTPRPGQRYEAFF. CDR3 coding DNA: TGTGCCAGTAGTACGCCCCGACCGGGACAAAGATATGAAGCTTTCTTT. Based on the CDR3 plus reference TRBV19 and TRBJ1-1, the full variable domain is DGGITQSPKYLFRKEGQNVTLSCEQNLNHDAMYWYRQDPGQGLRLIYYSQIVNDFQKGDIAEGYSVSREKKESFPLTVTSAQKNPTAFYLCASSTPRPGQRYEAFFGQGTRLTVV.

This clone was observed a single time. CDR3 in DNA: TGTGCCAGCAGCCCGTGGAGGGCCGGAGGAAGTGAGCAGTTCTTC. Amino acids: CASSPWRAGGSEQFF. The genes are TRBV7-2 and TRBJ2-1, with TRBD2 as a possible D gene (6 bases). This CDR3 region has 15 residues. CDR1 is SGHTA and CDR2 is FQGNSA in the germline V gene. V lost 5 bases and J 9 bases, leaving 20 bases between the germline ends.